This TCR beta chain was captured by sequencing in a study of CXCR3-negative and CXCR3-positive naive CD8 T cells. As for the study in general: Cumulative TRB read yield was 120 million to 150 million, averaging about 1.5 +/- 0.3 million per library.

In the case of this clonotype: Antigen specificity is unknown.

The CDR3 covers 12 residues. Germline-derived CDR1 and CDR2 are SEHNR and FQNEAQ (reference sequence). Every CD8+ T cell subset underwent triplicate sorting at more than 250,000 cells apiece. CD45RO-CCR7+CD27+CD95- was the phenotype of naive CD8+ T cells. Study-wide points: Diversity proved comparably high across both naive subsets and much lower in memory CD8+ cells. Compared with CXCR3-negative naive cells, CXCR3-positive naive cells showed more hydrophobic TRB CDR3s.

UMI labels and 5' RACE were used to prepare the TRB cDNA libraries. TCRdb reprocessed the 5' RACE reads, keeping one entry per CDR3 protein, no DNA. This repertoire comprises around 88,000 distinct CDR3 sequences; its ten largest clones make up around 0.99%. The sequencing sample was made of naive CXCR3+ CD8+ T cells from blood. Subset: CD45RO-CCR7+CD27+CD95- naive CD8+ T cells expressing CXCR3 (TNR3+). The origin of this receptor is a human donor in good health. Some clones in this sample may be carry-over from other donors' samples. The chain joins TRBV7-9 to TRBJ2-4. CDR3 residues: CASRPVQNIQYF.